Included here is one T cell receptor (beta chain) sequence, with context. This clone was observed a single time. This receptor's antigen is unknown. One base away there is no much larger clone; base qualities are not given. The library was produced with the immunoSEQ multiplex PCR assay. This immuneACCESS table, as held by TCRdb, lists in-frame sequences with V and J called but not all clones. Of the missing ones, under half trace to an unresolved V gene in checked studies; the others have no known cause. The sample yields 100,000 to 150,000 clones; about 90% were counted once. Together, the top ten hold about 1.8% of the sample. The data stem from a study of control samples from healthy donors and cancer patients (dated by TCRdb to the early 2020s). The CDR3 measures 15 amino acids from cysteine to phenylalanine. Here the CDR3 DNA is all that survives: 45 bases in frame from base 1. The germline V gene specifies SGHRS as CDR1 and YFSETQ as CDR2. The trim is 0 bases for V and 2 bases for J, with a gap of 10 bases between the germline ends.

Sequencing used blood. The clonotype comes from a young man in good health. The chain was built from TRBV5-1 and TRBJ2-3; the D segment could be TRBD1, given 5 matching bases. The DNA sequence is as follows: TGCGCCAGCAGCTTGGAGGACACACACACAGATACGCAGTATTTT. Translated, it gives CASSLEDTHTDTQYF.